The rows below give T cell receptor beta chains drawn from one sample of a study of T cell responses to AZD1222 COVID-19 vaccine. Only in-frame clones appear in the TCRdb table, and some are missing; sequencing was by immunoSEQ multiplex PCR. The sample lists about 120,000 clones; more than 85% were seen once. Specimen: peripheral blood, collected on day 0 of AZD1222 vaccination. The origin of the receptors is an adult in good health. CDR3s include the opening cysteine and the closing phenylalanine or tryptophan. The D gene is left open where the match is weak. Clone size is shown for a subset of rows, as once, few, many or a class of expanded clone.

CDR3,DNA,V,J,D,size
CASSQRQQRNTEAFF,TGTGCCAGCAGTCAGAGACAGCAACGGAACACTGAAGCTTTCTTT,TRBV2,TRBJ1-1,-,-
CASSEFTLSAHYEQYF,TGTGCCAGCAGTGAATTCACCCTTTCGGCCCACTACGAGCAGTACTTC,TRBV2,TRBJ2-7,-,-
CASSFYPGGGNTEAFF,TGTGCCAGCAGTTTTTACCCCGGGGGTGGGAACACTGAAGCTTTCTTT,TRBV27,TRBJ1-1,-,-
CASRTTGYGYTGELFF,TGTGCCAGCAGAACCACAGGGTACGGATACACCGGGGAGCTGTTTTTT,TRBV28,TRBJ2-2,-,-
CASSYSSGENYEQYF,TGTGCCAGCAGCTACTCTAGCGGAGAAAACTACGAGCAGTACTTC,TRBV5-4,TRBJ2-7,TRBD2,-
CASNRGEGFYNEQFF,TGCGCCAGCAATCGGGGGGAGGGATTCTACAATGAGCAGTTCTTC,TRBV5-1,TRBJ2-1,TRBD2,-
CATKGTGANVLTF,TGTGCCACCAAGGGGACTGGGGCCAACGTCCTGACTTTC,TRBV19,TRBJ2-6,-,-
CASSLRNLYSSNTEAFF,TGTGCCAGCAGCTTAAGGAATTTGTACAGCTCGAACACTGAAGCTTTCTTT,TRBV7-8,TRBJ1-1,-,-
CASSHPRPVSTYYNSPLHF,TGTGCCAGCAGCCACCCAAGGCCAGTTTCGACTTATTATAATTCACCCCTCCACTTT,TRBV21-1,TRBJ1-6,-,-
CATMFGPSGVEQYF,TGTGCCACTATGTTCGGGCCCTCGGGGGTCGAGCAGTACTTC,TRBV10-3,TRBJ2-7,-,-
CASSSNRALSTQYF,TGTGCCAGCAGCTCCAACCGGGCCCTGAGCACCCAGTACTTC,TRBV7-2,TRBJ2-5,-,once
CATSATLGRELFF,TGTGCCACCAGTGCCACCCTCGGCCGGGAGCTGTTTTTT,TRBV24-1,TRBJ2-2,-,-
CAISDYNEQFF,TGTGCCATCAGTGACTACAATGAGCAGTTCTTC,TRBV10-3,TRBJ2-1,-,-